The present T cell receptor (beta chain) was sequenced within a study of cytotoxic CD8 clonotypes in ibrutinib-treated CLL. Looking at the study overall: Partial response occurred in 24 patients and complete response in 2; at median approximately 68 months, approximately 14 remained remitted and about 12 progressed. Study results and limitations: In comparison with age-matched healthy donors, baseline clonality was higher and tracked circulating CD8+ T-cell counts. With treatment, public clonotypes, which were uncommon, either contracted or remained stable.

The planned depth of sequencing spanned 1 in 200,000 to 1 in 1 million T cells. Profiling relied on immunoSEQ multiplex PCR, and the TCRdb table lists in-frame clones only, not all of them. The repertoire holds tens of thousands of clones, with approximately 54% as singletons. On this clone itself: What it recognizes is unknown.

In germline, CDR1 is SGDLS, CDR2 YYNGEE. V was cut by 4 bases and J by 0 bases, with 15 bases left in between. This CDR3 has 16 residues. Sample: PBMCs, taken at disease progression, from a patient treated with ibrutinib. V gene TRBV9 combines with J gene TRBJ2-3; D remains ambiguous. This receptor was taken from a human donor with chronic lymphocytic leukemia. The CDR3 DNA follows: TGTGCCAGCAGCCGTGACGCCAGGTCTAGCACAGATACGCAGTATTTT. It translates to CASSRDARSSTDTQYF.